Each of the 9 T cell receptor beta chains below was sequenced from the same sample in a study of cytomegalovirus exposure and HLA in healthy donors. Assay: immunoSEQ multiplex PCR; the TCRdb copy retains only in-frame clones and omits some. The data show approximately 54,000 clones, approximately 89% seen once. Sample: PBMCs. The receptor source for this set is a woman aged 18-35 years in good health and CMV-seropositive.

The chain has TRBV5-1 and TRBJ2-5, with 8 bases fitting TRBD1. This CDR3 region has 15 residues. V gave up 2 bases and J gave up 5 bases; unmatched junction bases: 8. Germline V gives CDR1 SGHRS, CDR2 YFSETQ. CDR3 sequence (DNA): TGCGCCAGCAGCTTCACCGGGACAGGAGGTGAGACCCAGTACTTC. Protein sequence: CASSFTGTGGETQYF.

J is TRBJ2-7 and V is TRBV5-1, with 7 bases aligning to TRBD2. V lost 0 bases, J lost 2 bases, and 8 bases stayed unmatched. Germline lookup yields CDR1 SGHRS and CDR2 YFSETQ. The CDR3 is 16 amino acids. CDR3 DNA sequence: TGCGCCAGCAGCTTGGCCACCGTCGGGGGGACCTACGAGCAGTACTTC. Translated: CASSLATVGGTYEQYF.

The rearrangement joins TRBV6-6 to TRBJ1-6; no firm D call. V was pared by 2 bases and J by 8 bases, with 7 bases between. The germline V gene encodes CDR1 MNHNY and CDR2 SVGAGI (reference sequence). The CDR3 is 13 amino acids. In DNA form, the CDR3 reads TGTGCCAGCAGTTACGGGCAGGATTCACCCCTCCACTTT. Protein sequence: CASSYGQDSPLHF.

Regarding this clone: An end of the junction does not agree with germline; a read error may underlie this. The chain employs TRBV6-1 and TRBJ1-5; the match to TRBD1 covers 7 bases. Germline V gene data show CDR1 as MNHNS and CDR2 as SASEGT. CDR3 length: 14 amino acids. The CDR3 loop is CASSAGTENQPRHF. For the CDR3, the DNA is TGTGCCAGCAGCGCTGGGACAGAGAATCAGCCCCGGCATTTT.

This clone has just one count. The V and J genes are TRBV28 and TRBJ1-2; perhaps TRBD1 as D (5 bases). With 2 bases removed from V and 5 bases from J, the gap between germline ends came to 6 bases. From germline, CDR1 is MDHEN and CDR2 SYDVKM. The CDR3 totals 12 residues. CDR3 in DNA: TGTGCCAGCAGTTTAAGGGGTTATGGCTACACCTTC. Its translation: CASSLRGYGYTF.

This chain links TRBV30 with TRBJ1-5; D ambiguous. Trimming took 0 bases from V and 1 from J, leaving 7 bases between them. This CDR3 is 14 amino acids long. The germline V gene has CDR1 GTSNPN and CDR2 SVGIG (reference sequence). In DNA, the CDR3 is TGTGCCTGGAGTGTACTCGAGAGCAATCAGCCCCAGCATTTT. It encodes CAWSVLESNQPQHF.

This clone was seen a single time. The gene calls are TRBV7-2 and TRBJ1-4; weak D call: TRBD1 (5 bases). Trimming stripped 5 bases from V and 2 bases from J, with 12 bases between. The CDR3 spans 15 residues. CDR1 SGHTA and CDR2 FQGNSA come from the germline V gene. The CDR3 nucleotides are TGTGCCAGCAGCCGGGTGGGGCATACTAATGAAAAACTGTTTTTT. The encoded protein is CASSRVGHTNEKLFF.

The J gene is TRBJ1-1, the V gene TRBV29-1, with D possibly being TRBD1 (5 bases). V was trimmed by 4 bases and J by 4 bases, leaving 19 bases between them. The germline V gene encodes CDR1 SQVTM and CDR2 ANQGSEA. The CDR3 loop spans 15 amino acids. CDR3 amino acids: CSVVGSGRTTTEAFF. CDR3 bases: TGCAGCGTTGTGGGTTCGGGACGGACTACCACTGAAGCTTTCTTT.

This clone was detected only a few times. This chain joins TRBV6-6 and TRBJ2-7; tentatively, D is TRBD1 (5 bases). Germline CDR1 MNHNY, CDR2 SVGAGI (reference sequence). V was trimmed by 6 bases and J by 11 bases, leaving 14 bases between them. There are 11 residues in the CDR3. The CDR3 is CASSLSGLKYF. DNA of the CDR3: TGTGCCAGCAGCCTATCAGGGTTGAAGTACTTC.